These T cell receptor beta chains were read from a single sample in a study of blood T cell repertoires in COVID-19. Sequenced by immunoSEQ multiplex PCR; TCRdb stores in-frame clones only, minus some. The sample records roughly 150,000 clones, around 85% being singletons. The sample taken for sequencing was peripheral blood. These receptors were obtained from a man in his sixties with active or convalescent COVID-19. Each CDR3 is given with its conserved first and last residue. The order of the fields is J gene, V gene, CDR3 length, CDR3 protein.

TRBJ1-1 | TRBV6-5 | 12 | CAISTGPIEAFF
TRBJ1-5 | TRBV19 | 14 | CASSNTGGNQPQHF
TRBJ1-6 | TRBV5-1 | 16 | CASSETVNPYNSPLHF
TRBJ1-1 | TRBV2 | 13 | CASTGQMNTEAFF
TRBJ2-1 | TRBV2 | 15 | CASLRLAGGGNEQFF
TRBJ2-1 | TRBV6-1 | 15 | CASSESYRPHNEQFF
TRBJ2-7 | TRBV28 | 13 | CASSLDGDYEQYF
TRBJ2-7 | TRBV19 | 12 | CASSPDTYEQYF
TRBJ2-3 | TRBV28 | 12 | CASSLTGSPQYF
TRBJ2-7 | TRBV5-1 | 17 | CASSLYYGGRSSYEQYF
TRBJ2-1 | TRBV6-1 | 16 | CASSAGLAGFYNEQFF
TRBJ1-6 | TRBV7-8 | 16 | CASTKPSNSYNSPLHF
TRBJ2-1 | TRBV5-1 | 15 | CASSLVTSPAGAQFF
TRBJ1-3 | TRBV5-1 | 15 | CASSFGRETGNTIYF
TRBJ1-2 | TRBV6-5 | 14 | CASSRSSGTDGYTF
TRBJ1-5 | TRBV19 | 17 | CASSMYGQGTLNQPQHF
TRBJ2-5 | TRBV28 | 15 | CASSLLQGSQETQYF
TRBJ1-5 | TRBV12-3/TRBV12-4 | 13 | CASSFDRNQPQHF
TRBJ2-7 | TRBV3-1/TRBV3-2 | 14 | CASSQGTGYYEQYF
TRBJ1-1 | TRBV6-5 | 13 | CASSRVPNTEAFF
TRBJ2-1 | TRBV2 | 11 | CASSQYNEQFF
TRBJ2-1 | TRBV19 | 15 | CASSPGLADNNEQFF
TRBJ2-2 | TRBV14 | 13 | CASSHSPGGELFF
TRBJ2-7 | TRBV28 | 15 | CASSHSGTGVNEQYF
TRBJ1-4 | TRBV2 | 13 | CASWGQFNEKLFF
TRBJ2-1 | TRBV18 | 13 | CASSPPLANEQFF
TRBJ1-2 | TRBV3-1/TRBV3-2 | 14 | CASSRQGSRDGYTF
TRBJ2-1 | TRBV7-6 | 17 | CASSTSGTSGRGGEQFF
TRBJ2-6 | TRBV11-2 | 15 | CASSSKGAGANVLTF
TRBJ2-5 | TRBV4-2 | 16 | CASSQSLAGGLETQYF
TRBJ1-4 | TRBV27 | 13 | CASSFRLNEKLFF
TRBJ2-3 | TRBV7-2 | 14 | CASSRRQGDDTQYF
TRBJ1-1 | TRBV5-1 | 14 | CASRQGQSNTEAFF
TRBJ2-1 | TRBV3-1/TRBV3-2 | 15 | CASSQLLSSYNEQFF
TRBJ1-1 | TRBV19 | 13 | CASRGGGHPEAFF
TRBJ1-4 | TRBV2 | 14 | CASSVFHRYEKLFF
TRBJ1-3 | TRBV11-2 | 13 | CASSPTVGSTIYF
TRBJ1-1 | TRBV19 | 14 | CASRNRGRVTEAFF
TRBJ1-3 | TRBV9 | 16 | CASSVASRAAGNTIYF
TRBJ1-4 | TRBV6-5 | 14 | CASSYGGTREKLFF
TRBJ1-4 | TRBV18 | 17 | CASSPPRAQGAREKLFF
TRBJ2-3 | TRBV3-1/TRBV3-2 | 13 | CASSYLGADTQYF
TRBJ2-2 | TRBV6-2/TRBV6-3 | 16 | CASSPMVGGSNGELFF
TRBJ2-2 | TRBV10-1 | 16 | CASSSKREGLDGELFF
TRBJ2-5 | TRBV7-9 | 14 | CASSPELAQETQYF
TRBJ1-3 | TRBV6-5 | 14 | CASSTMDRVNTIYF
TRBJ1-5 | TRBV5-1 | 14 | CASSLGLGVQPQHF
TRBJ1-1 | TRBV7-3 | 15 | CASSLTGGLNTEAFF